What follows are 13 T cell receptor beta chains derived from one specimen sequenced in a study of read filtering for tumor transcriptome and immune sequencing. Molecular barcoded adaptors covering alpha/delta and beta/gamma chains were used on around 400 ng RNA. TCRdb fed the reads into MiXCR, producing one record per CDR3 protein. The sample lists some 38,000 distinct CDR3 sequences; 13% to 15% were seen once. Specimen: a population of CD138-negative cells sorted from bone marrow. Receptor source: a donor at least 40 years old with multiple myeloma.

This clonotype turned up a few times. A much larger clone lies a single base off, so this may be a read error. The genes are TRBV7-4 and TRBJ2-5; D assignment may be TRBD1 or TRBD2 (5 bases each). V lost 4 bases to trimming and J lost 4 bases, with 13 bases between them. Germline CDR1 SGHVT, CDR2 SQSDAQ. The CDR3 runs to 14 residues. The CDR3 loop is CASSSRGTPETQYF. The CDR3, as DNA: TGTGCCAGCAGCTCCCGGGGCACTCCAGAGACCCAGTACTTC.

On this clonotype: A far larger clone is only one base removed, so a read error is likely. The CDR3 does not end in the conserved phenylalanine or tryptophan, so this is likely a read error. V and J are TRBV4-2 and TRBJ2-1, with 11 bases aligning to TRBD1. The V gene end was trimmed by 5 bases and the J gene end by 10 bases; junction bases not matched to a gene: 7. CDR1 is LGHNA and CDR2 is YNFKEQ in the germline V gene. The CDR3 runs 14 residues. The CDR3 spells CASSSWDRGGEQFL. In DNA, the CDR3 is TGTGCCAGCAGCTCCTGGGACAGGGGGGGGGAGCAGTTCCTC.

This clonotype was seen many times. This chain joins TRBV12-3 or TRBV12-4 and TRBJ2-4, with TRBD2 matching over 7 bases. The trim removed 6 bases at V and 6 bases at J, leaving 8 bases unmatched. This CDR3 has 14 amino acids. CDR3 sequence: CASSQRGAANIQYF. CDR3 DNA sequence: TGTGCCAGCAGCCAGCGGGGTGCGGCAAACATTCAGTACTTC.

In the case of this clonotype: A far larger clone is off by one base, so a read error is likely. The chain recombines TRBV12-3 or TRBV12-4 with TRBJ1-5; weak D call: TRBD1 (5 bases). There are 16 residues in the CDR3. The CDR3 protein is CASGLVSRGFCQPQHF. The CDR3 DNA reads as TGTGCTAGTGGTTTGGTATCGCGGGGCTTCTGTCAGCCCCAGCATTTT.

Many counts were recorded for this clonotype. The rearrangement uses TRBV7-9 and TRBJ2-1, with D tentatively TRBD2 (6 bases). Looked up from germline, CDR1 is SEHNR and CDR2 is FQNEAQ (reference sequence). V dropped 1 base and J dropped 0 bases, with 16 bases sitting between them. The CDR3 covers 18 residues. Here the CDR3 DNA reads TGTGCCAGCAGCTTAGGGAGGGCGGGCCGGAGCTCCTACAATGAGCAGTTCTTC. As protein: CASSLGRAGRSSYNEQFF.

This clonotype was counted ten times or more. V is TRBV20-1 and J is TRBJ2-7; D might be TRBD1 or TRBD2, each matching 5 bases. V was shortened by 5 bases and J by 3 bases, with 14 bases between the two germline ends. The germline V gene has CDR1 DFQATT and CDR2 SNEGSKA (reference sequence). CDR3 length: 13 residues. This CDR3 is CSAGPPGSYEQYF. The CDR3 DNA reads as TGCAGTGCTGGGCCCCCAGGGAGCTACGAGCAGTACTTC.

This clonotype was observed a few times. The V gene is TRBV27, the J gene TRBJ2-1; D remains unclear. The CDR3 is 14 residues long. The germline V and J ends were trimmed by 5 bases and 2 bases, with 10 bases remaining between them. Germline CDR1 is MNHEY and CDR2 is SMNVEV (reference sequence). The CDR3 is CASSRSGAYNEQFF. The CDR3 region has the DNA TGTGCCAGCAGTCGTAGTGGGGCCTACAATGAGCAGTTCTTC.

A note on this clonotype: One end of the junction does not line up with germline, which may come from a read error. V gene TRBV5-1 combines with J gene TRBJ2-1; TRBD1 or TRBD2 may be the D gene (5 bases each). The CDR3 sequence is 16 residues long. Germline lookup yields CDR1 SGHRS and CDR2 YFSETQ. CDR3: CASSYEGRKGLDEQLF. CDR3 nucleotide sequence: TGCGCCAGCAGCTACGAGGGGCGGAAGGGCCTCGATGAGCAGCTCTTC.

This clonotype was detected ten times or more. V gene TRBV3-1 combines with J gene TRBJ1-5; D is possibly TRBD1 (6 bases). Trimming left V 4 bases short and J 4 bases short, with 14 bases between. Germline-derived CDR1 and CDR2 are LGHDT and YNNKEL (reference sequence). The CDR3 totals 15 residues. CDR3 coding DNA: TGTGCCAGCAGCCGGGGGGGCCAAGGGAATCAGCCCCAGCATTTT. This codes for CASSRGGQGNQPQHF.

Remarks on this clonotype: Relative to the germline gene, one junction end is altered; a read error may explain this. V usage is TRBV4-2 and J usage is TRBJ2-1; D is ambiguous. The CDR3 loop spans 12 amino acids. CDR1 and CDR2 from the germline V gene are LGHNA and YNFKEQ. This chain's CDR3 is CASGQEVDEQSF. DNA of the CDR3: TGTGCCAGCGGCCAAGAAGTAGATGAGCAGTCCTTC.

There are many counts of this clonotype. Written as DNA, the CDR3 is TGTGCCAGCCACCTAGCGGCTAGCACAGATACGCAGTATTTT. Its translation: CASHLAASTDTQYF. The J gene is TRBJ2-3, the V gene TRBV2, with TRBD2 identical over 7 bases. V lost 8 bases, J lost 0 bases, and 5 bases stayed unmatched. Germline CDR1 and CDR2: SNHLY and FYNNEI. The CDR3 is made up of 14 amino acids.

This clonotype was found many times. The chain has TRBV5-1 and TRBJ2-3; D not resolved. Germline V gene lookup returns CDR1 SGHRS and CDR2 YFSETQ. The CDR3 has 15 amino acids. Trimming cost V 0 bases and J 5 bases, with 13 bases left between them. The CDR3 region has the DNA TGCGCCAGCAGCTTGGGAGATCCCTGGGGAGATACGCAGTATTTT. It translates to CASSLGDPWGDTQYF.

This clonotype is categorized as medium-sized. The chain has TRBV20-1 and TRBJ1-5, with a possible D match to TRBD1 (5 bases). CDR1 is DFQATT and CDR2 is SNEGSKA in the germline V gene (reference sequence). The V gene lost 6 bases and the J gene lost 2 bases, with 23 bases spanning the gap. CDR3 length: 17 residues. CDR3 loop: CSAPQGLGVLGNQPQHF. The CDR3 region has the DNA TGCAGTGCACCCCAGGGATTGGGGGTTTTGGGCAATCAGCCCCAGCATTTT.